This T cell receptor beta chain was sequenced in a study of blood T cell repertoires in COVID-19. Study-level background: The analysed material was cDNA or gDNA that came from T cells, B-cell-depleted T cells, or PBMCs.

Repertoires were generated with immunoSEQ multiplex PCR, while TCRdb's copy carries only in-frame clones and drops some. This table holds under 450,000 clones, roughly 90% found once. Germline V gives CDR1 SNHLY, CDR2 FYNNEI. This CDR3 spans 15 amino acids. V was clipped by 8 bases and J by 4 bases, with 18 bases between them. The sample comprised PBMCs or T cells enriched from blood (not recorded which). The TCR comes from a young woman who had recovered from COVID-19. The rearrangement links TRBV2 to TRBJ1-5; a weak D match, TRBD1 (5 bases). Here the CDR3 reads CASEAPGGVNQPQHF. In nucleotides, the CDR3 is TGTGCCAGCGAGGCTCCCGGGGGGGTAAATCAGCCCCAGCATTTT.